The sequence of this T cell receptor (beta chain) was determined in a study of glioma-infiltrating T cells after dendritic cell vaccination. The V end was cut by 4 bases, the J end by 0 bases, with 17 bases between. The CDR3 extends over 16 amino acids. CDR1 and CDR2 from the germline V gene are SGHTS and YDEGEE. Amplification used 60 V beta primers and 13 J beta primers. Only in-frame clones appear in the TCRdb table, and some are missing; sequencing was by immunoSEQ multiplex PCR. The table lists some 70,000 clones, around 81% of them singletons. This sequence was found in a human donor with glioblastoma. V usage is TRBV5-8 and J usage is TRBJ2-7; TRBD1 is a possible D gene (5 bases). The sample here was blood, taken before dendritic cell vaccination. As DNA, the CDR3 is TGTGCCAGCAGCACCATTTGGGGCCCCAGCTCCTACGAGCAGTACTTC. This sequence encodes CASSTIWGPSSYEQYF.